This TCR beta chain was sequenced during a study of vaccination and CD4 T cells after COVID-19. A note on this clonotype: Its target is unknown.

The assay that was used to sequence DNA from cultured CD4+ T cells was the Oncomine TCR Beta short-read assay. TCRdb re-called the PCR reads with MiXCR, one entry per CDR3 protein. The profile shows about 12,000 distinct CDR3 sequences, roughly 61% of them singletons. Treatment noted: approximately 10-day PBMC culture with coronavirus spike peptide pools or control peptides (ViraFEST assay). Whole-study results and caveats: For convalescent patients, a median approximately 84% of reactive clones surfaced exclusively after vaccination.

The CDR3 covers 11 residues. Looked up from germline, CDR1 is DFQATT and CDR2 is SNEGSKA (reference sequence). Sequences were obtained from CD4+ T cells from blood, cultured in vitro. The origin of this receptor is a human donor who had recovered from COVID-19. The chain employs TRBV20-1 and TRBJ1-2; D possibly corresponds to TRBD1 (6 bases). The CDR3 nucleotides read TGCGACCCTGGGGGCAAGGCTGGCTACACCTTC. Translated: CDPGGKAGYTF.